The source of this TCR beta chain is a study of blood T cell repertoires in COVID-19. Study-wide background: COVID-19 samples, acute and convalescent, were from the United States, Italy and Spain.

In the study's own analysis: Estimation of nucleated cell counts relied on the amplification of reference gene primers. Libraries were prepared by immunoSEQ multiplex PCR; TCRdb keeps only in-frame clonotypes and omits some of them. Clone size and the V and J calls come from that table; the DNA yielded D and trimming. The table has around 130,000 clones, more than 80% seen once. This clone was seen once. What was sequenced was peripheral blood. The TCR was taken from a human donor in a cohort sampled during active COVID-19.

The CDR3 bases are TGTGCCAGCAGTCCGGGACAGCCAGGTTACTATGGCTACACCTTC. This sequence encodes CASSPGQPGYYGYTF. The chain uses TRBV27 and TRBJ1-2, with 7 bases matching TRBD1. Losses at the gene ends were 5 bases for V and 3 bases for J; bases not matched to a gene: 9. The germline V gene has CDR1 MNHEY and CDR2 SMNVEV (reference sequence). The CDR3 spans 15 residues.